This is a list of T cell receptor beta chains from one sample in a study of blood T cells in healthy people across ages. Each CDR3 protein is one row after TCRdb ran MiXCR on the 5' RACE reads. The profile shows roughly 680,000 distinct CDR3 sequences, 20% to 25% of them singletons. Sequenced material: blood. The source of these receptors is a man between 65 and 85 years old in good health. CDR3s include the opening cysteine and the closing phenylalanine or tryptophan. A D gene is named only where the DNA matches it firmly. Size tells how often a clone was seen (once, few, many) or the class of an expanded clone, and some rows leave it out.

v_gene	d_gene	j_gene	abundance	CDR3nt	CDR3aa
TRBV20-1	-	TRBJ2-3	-	TGCAGTGCTGGGGATGGTCCTCGGGTCACAGATACGCAGTATTTT	CSAGDGPRVTDTQYF
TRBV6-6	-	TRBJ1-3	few	TGTGCCAGCAGTGGCGACAACTCTGGAAACACCATATATTTT	CASSGDNSGNTIYF
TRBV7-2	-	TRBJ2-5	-	TGTGCCAGCAGCTCCCGATTTGTCCAAGAGACCCAGTACTTC	CASSSRFVQETQYF
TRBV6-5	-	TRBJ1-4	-	TGTGCCAGCAGTTATTCGGTTACTAATGAAAAACTGTTTTTT	CASSYSVTNEKLFF
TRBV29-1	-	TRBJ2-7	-	TGCAGCGTATCCCCTAGCTCCTACGAGCAGTACTTC	CSVSPSSYEQYF
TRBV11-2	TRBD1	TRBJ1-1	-	TGTGCCAGCAGCTTCGGACAGGCCATGAACACTGAAGCTTTCTTT	CASSFGQAMNTEAFF
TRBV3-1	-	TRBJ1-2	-	TGTGCCAGCACCCAAGGCGGCAGGAACTACACCTTC	CASTQGGRNYTF
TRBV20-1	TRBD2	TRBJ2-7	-	TGCAGTGCCCTTGGACTAGCGGGAGGTATGGGTACGGAGCAGTACTTC	CSALGLAGGMGTEQYF
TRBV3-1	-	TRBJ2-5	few	TGTGCCAGCAGCCAACACGTCCGGGATGGAGAGACCCAGTACTTC	CASSQHVRDGETQYF
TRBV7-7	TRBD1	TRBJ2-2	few	TGTGCTAGCAGGGGACAGGGGACCCGCGGGGAGCTGTTTTTT	CASRGQGTRGELFF
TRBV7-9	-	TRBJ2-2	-	TGTGCCAGCAGCTCCCCCAAGACGGGACCGACGAACACCGGGGAGCTGTTTTTT	CASSSPKTGPTNTGELFF
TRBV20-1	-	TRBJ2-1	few	TGCAGTGCTAGACTAGCGTGGTCCTACAATGAGCAGTTCTTC	CSARLAWSYNEQFF
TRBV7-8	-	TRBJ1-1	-	TGTGCCAGCAGCTTAACCTCGACAGTGAACACTGAAGCTTTCTTT	CASSLTSTVNTEAFF
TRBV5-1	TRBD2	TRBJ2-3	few	TGCGCCAGCAGCACGACTAGCGGGACCACAGATACGCAGTATTTT	CASSTTSGTTDTQYF
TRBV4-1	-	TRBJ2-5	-	TGCGCCAGCAGCCACCTTGGGCGAAGATCCCCGGCGGAAGAGACCCAGTACTTC	CASSHLGRRSPAEETQYF
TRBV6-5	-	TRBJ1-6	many	TGTGCCAGCAGTTATTGGGAGGATAATTCACCCCTCCACTTT	CASSYWEDNSPLHF
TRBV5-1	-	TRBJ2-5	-	TGCGCCAGCAGCTTGGGCCTAGAGGGGGAGACCCAGTACTTC	CASSLGLEGETQYF
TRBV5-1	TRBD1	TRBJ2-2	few	TGCGCCAGCAGCCCGGGACAGACCGTCACCGGGGAGCTGTTTTTT	CASSPGQTVTGELFF
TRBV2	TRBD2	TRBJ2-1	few	TGTGCCAGCAGCTTATCCGGGACTAGCTTTGAGCAGTTCTTC	CASSLSGTSFEQFF
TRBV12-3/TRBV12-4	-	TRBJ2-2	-	TGTGCCAGCAGTTTAGAGTCCGGCGGGGAGCTGTTTTTT	CASSLESGGELFF
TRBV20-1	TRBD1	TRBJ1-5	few	TGCAGTGCTAGAGATCCAACAGGGGAACATCAGCCCCAGCATTTT	CSARDPTGEHQPQHF
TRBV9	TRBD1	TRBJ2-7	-	TGTGCCAGCAGCGCAGGGGGTGGCGGAGTAAAACCCTACGAGCAGTACTTC	CASSAGGGGVKPYEQYF
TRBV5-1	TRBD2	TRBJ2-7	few	TGCGCCAGCAGCTTAGCGGGAGGGAGCTCCTACAATGAGCAGTACTTC	CASSLAGGSSYNEQYF
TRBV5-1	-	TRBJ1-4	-	TGCGCCAGCAGCTTGGGGGACGCTTTTGGCGAAAAACTGTTTTTT	CASSLGDAFGEKLFF
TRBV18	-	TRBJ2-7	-	TGTGCCAGCTCACCATCGACAGGCCAAAGGGGTTACGAGCAGTACTTC	CASSPSTGQRGYEQYF
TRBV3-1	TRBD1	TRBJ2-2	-	TGTGCCAGCAGCCCTGTCCCGGGACAGGGAGACGGGGAGCTGTTTTTT	CASSPVPGQGDGELFF
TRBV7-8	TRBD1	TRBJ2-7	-	TGTGCCAGCAAGCGAAGCCGGGACAGGGCAATCGAGCAGTACTTC	CASKRSRDRAIEQYF
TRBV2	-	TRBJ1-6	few	TGTGCCAGCGGACGAGGCCAAGCGAATTCACCCCTCCACTTT	CASGRGQANSPLHF
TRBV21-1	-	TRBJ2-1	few	TGTGCCAGCAGCAAAGCGGGCGGGAGTAGGCGGGAGCAGTTCTTC	CASSKAGGSRREQFF
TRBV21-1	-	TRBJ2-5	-	TGTGCCAGCAGCAAGCCCAGGGAGTCACAGACCCAGTACTTC	CASSKPRESQTQYF
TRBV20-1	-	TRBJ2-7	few	TGCAGTGCTGGACTACAGGGAGGGTACGAGCAGTACTTC	CSAGLQGGYEQYF
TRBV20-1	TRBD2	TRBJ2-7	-	TGCAGTGCTAGAGCCCGGACGCGGGGGTCCTACGAGCAGTACTTC	CSARARTRGSYEQYF
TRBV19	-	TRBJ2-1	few	TGTGCCAGTAGCCCCGGCGAAGTAGCGGCTTACAATGAGCAGTTCTTC	CASSPGEVAAYNEQFF
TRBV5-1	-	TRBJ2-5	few	TGCGCCAGCAGTTACCGGAGGGACAGCCCTTTGGAGACCCAGTACTTC	CASSYRRDSPLETQYF
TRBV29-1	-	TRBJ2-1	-	TGCAGCGTTTCGACGGGAGCCTACAATGAGCAGTTCTTC	CSVSTGAYNEQFF
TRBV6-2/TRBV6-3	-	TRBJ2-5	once	TGTGCCAGCACCCCGGACGGGGAAGTAGAGACCCAGTACTTC	CASTPDGEVETQYF
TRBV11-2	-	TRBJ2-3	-	TGTGCCAGCAGCTTAGGAGGGGAGTGGAGATGCACCCCTAGCACAGATACGCAGTATTTT	CASSLGGEWRCTPSTDTQYF
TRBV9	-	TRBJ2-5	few	TGTGCCAGCAGCGTATCGGGGATAGAGACCCAGTACTTC	CASSVSGIETQYF
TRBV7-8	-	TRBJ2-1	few	TGTGCCAGCAGCTTAATAGCGGCCTACAATGAGCAGTTCTTC	CASSLIAAYNEQFF